This entry describes one T cell receptor beta chain. This clone was seen a single time. The antigen this receptor binds is unknown. The record has no base qualities; no much larger clone is one base away. These data originate in a study of blood T cell repertoires in COVID-19 (TCRdb year 2020). The study in broad terms: Collaborator samples came from the United States, Italy and Spain and covered acute and convalescent phases of COVID-19. The material from the prospective study consisted of cDNA or gDNA derived from T cells, B-cell-depleted T cells, or PBMCs. The dataset comprised deeply sampled blood TCRbeta repertoires from subjects exposed to, actively infected with, or recovered from COVID-19. The repertoires were made available in a free public database intended to serve as a resource for research on the immune response to SARS-CoV-2. Samples came from the ongoing ImmuneRACE study (first 160 participants) plus 1,254 subjects from 6 global collaborators. A de-identified subject ID, COVID-19 status, age in years and sex were almost always included in the sample metadata. HLA class I and class II types, where available, came from metadata supplied by the sample provider rather than from assay-based typing.

TCRbeta CDR3 regions were amplified from genomic DNA using the immunoSEQ Assay, a bias-controlled multiplex PCR. The authors' analysis ran thus. Nucleated cell counts per sample were estimated from amplification of reference gene primers within the assay. To quantify the absolute abundance of each unique TCRbeta CDR3 rearrangement, sequence reads were collapsed and filtered. For each sample, productive Simpson clonality was calculated as the square root of Simpson's diversity index across productive rearrangements. The immuneACCESS repertoire file appears here via TCRdb, limited to in-frame rearrangements. These files lack a portion of the clones; in checked studies, under half of the deficit traces to unresolved V genes, and the cause of the others is not known. V, J and clone size derive from that table, while D and trimming were established from the DNA sequence. Counted in this sample were under 200,000 clones; 90% of them appeared once. The top ten clones comprise around 0.5% of the sample.

What the work shows at the level of the full study, not this receptor alone: The amount of clinical and demographic metadata varied by source and participant and was provided uncurated.

Unmatched junction bases come to 4, with V trimmed by 4 bases and J by 4 bases. The CDR3 runs 14 amino acids, cysteine and phenylalanine included. Only the CDR3 region is kept as DNA, spanning 42 bases read in frame from base 1. Reading the germline V gene gives CDR1 SGDLS and CDR2 YYNGEE. Each collaborating institution followed its own protocols to collect whole blood in K2EDTA tubes. For TCRbeta analysis, collaborators shipped samples as frozen whole blood, isolated PBMCs, or DNA extracted from either of those sample types. This sequence uses TRBV9 and TRBJ2-1, with 8 junctional bases fitting TRBD2. This receptor was taken from a man aged 50-60 years with acute or convalescent COVID-19. Sequencing was carried out using peripheral blood. The CDR3 is CASSSGSEYNEQFF. The DNA reads as follows: TGTGCCAGCAGCAGCGGGAGTGAGTACAATGAGCAGTTCTTC. Supplemented by the reference TRBV9 and TRBJ2-1 proteins around the CDR3, the complete variable domain is DSGVTQTPKHLITATGQRVTLRCSPRSGDLSVYWYQQSLDQGLQFLIQYYNGEERAKGNILERFSAQQFPDLHSELNLSSLELGDSALYFCASSSGSEYNEQFFGPGTRLTVL.